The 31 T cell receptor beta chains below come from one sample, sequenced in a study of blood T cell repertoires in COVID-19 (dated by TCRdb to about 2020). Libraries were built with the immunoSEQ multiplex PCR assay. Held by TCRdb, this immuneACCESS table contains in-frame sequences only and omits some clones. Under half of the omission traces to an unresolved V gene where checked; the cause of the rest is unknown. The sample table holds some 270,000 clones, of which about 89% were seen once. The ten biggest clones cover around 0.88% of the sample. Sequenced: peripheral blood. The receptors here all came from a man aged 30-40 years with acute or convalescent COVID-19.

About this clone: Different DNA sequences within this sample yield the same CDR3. This chain's CDR3 is CASSLSTYEQYF. The CDR3, as DNA: TGTGCCAGCAGTTTGTCTACCTACGAGCAGTACTTC. V gene TRBV28 combines with J gene TRBJ2-7, with D unclear. Germline V CDR1 and CDR2: MDHEN, SYDVKM. The CDR3 spans 12 residues. Deletions cut 3 bases from V and 2 bases from J, with 5 bases between.

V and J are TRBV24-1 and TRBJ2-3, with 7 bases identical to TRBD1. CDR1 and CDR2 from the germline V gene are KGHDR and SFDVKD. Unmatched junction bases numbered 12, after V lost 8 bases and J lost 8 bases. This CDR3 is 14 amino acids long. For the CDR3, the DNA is TGTGCCACCAACCCCGACAGGGCGCGTTGTACGCAGTATTTT. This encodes CATNPDRARCTQYF.

The CDR3 region has the DNA TGTGCCAGCAGCTCTCGGACTAGCGGGTCCTACGAGCAGTACTTC. It specifies CASSSRTSGSYEQYF. The chain joins TRBV7-2 to TRBJ2-7, with 11 positions matching TRBD2. The CDR3 contains 15 residues. With 4 bases clipped from V and 1 base from J, the junction kept 3 bases outside the gene matches. Germline V lookup: CDR1 SGHTA, CDR2 FQGNSA.

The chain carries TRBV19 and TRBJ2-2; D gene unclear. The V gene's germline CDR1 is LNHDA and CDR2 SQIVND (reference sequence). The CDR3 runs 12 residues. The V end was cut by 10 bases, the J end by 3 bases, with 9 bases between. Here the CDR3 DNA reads TGTGCCACCCGCGAGGACACCGGGGAGCTGTTTTTT. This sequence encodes CATREDTGELFF. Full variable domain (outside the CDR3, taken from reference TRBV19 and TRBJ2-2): DGGITQSPKYLFRKEGQNVTLSCEQNLNHDAMYWYRQDPGQGLRLIYYSQIVNDFQKGDIAEGYSVSREKKESFPLTVTSAQKNPTAFYLCATREDTGELFFGEGSRLTVL.

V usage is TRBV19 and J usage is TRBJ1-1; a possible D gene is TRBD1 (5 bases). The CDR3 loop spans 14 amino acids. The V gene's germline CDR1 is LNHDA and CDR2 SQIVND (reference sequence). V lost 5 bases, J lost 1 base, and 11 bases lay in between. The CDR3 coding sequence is TGTGCCAGTAGTTGGGAAACAGGGAACACTGAAGCTTTCTTT. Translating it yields CASSWETGNTEAFF.

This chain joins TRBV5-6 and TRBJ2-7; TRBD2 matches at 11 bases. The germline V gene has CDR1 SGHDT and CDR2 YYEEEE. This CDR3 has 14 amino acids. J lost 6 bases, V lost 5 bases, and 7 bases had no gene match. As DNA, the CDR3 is TGTGCCAGCAGATTTAGCGGGGGGGCCCGCGAGCAGTACTTC. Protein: CASRFSGGAREQYF.

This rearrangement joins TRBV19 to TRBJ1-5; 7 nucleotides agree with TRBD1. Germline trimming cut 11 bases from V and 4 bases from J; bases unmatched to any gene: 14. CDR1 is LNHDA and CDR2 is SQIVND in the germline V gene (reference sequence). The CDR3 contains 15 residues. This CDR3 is CAAQPRTGQNQPQHF. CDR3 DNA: TGTGCCGCCCAACCCCGGACAGGCCAAAATCAGCCCCAGCATTTT.

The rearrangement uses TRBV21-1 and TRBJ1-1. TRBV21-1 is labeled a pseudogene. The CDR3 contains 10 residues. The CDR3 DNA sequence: TGTGCCAGCAGTGGAGCTGAAGCTTTCTTT. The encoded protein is CASSGAEAFF.

The CDR3 sequence: CASSYPTGRTAKVEQYF. The CDR3 nucleotides read TGTGCCAGCAGTTACCCGACAGGAAGGACAGCCAAGGTGGAGCAGTACTTC. V gene TRBV6-2 or TRBV6-3 combines with J gene TRBJ2-7; perhaps TRBD1 as D (6 bases). The CDR3 length is 17 residues. Trimming cost V 2 bases and J 7 bases, with 24 bases left between them. CDR1 is MNHEY, CDR2 SVGEGT, per germline.

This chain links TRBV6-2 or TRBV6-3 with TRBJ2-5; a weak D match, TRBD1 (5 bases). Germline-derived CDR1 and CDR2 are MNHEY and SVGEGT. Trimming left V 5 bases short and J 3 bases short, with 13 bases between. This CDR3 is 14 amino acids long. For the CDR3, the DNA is TGTGCCAGCAGTGCCACAGGAGTAAAAGAGACCCAGTACTTC. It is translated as CASSATGVKETQYF.

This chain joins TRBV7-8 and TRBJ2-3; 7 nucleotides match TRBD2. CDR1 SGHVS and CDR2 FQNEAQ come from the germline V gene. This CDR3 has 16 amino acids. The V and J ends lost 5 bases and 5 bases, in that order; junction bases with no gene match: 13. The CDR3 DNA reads TGTGCCAGCAGCAACCTCGGGAGGAGAAAAATAGATACGCAGTATTTT. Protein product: CASSNLGRRKIDTQYF.

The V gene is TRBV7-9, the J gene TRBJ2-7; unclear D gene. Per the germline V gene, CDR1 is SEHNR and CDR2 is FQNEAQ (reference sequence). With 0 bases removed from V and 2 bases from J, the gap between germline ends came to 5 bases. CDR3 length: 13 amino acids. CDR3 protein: CASSLAPPYEQYF. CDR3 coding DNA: TGTGCCAGCAGCTTAGCCCCTCCCTACGAGCAGTACTTC.

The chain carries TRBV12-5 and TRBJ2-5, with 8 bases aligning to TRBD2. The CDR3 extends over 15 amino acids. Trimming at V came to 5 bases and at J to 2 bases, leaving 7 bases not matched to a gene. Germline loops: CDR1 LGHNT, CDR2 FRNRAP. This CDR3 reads CASGRGGSTQETQYF. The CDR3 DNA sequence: TGTGCTAGTGGTCGGGGGGGGTCTACTCAAGAGACCCAGTACTTC.

The CDR3 DNA sequence: TGCGCCAGCAGCTTGACCTTAGCGGGAACAGAGACCCAGTACTTC. It specifies CASSLTLAGTETQYF. J is TRBJ2-5 and V is TRBV5-1; 8 nucleotides align to TRBD2. CDR1 and CDR2 from the germline V gene are SGHRS and YFSETQ. This CDR3 comprises 15 residues. The V segment lost 1 base and the J segment 4 bases; nucleotides outside the gene matches: 6.

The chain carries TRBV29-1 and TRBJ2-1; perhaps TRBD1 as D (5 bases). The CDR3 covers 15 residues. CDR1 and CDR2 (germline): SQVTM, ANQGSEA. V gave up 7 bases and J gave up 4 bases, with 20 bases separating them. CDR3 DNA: TGCAGCGCCAGACACCGACAGAAACCTTACAATGAGCAGTTCTTC. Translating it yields CSARHRQKPYNEQFF.

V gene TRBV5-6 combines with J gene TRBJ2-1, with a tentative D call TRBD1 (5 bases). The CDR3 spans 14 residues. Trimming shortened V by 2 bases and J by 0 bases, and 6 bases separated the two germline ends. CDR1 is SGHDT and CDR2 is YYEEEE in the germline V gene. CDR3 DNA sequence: TGTGCCAGCAGCTTCGACAGCTCCTACAATGAGCAGTTCTTC. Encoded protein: CASSFDSSYNEQFF. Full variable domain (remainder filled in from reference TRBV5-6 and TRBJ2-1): DAGVTQSPTHLIKTRGQQVTLRCSPKSGHDTVSWYQQALGQGPQFIFQYYEEEERQRGNFPDRFSGHQFPNYSSELNVNALLLGDSALYLCASSFDSSYNEQFFGPGTRLTVL.

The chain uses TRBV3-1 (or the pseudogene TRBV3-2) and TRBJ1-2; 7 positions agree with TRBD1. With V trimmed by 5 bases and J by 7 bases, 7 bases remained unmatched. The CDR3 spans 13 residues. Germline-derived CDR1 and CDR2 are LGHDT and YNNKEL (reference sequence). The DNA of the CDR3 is TGTGCCAGCAGCTCACCCTACAGGGGTGGCTACACCTTC. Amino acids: CASSSPYRGGYTF.

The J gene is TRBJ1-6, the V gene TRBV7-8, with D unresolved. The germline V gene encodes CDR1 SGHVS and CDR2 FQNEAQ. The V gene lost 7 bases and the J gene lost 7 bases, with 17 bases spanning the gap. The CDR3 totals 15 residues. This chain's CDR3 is CASKKSGVTNSPLHF. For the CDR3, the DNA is TGTGCCAGCAAGAAATCCGGGGTAACGAATTCACCCCTCCACTTT.

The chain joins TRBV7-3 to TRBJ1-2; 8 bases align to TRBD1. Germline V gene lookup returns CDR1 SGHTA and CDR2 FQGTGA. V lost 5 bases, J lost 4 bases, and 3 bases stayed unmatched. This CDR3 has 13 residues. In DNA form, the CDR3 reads TGTGCCAGCAGCGACGGACAGGGCTATGGCTACACCTTC. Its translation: CASSDGQGYGYTF.

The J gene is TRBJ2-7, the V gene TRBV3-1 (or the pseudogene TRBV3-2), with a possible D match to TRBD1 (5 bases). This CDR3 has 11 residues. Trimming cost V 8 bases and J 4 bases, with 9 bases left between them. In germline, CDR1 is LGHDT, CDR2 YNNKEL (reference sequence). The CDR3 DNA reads TGTGCCAGCGGCTCAGGGTACGAGCAGTACTTC. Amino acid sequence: CASGSGYEQYF.

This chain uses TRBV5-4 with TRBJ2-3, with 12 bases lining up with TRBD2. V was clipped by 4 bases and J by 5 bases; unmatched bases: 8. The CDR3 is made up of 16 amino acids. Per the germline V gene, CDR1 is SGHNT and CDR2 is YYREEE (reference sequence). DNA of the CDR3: TGTGCCAGCAGCCCTAGCGGGAGGGCCGAGGTAGATACGCAGTATTTT. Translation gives CASSPSGRAEVDTQYF.

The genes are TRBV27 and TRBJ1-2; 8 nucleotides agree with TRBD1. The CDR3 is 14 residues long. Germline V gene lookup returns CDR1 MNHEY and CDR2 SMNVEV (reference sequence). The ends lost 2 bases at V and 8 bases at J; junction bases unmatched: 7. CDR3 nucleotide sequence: TGTGCCAGCAGTTTACGTCAGGGGGCCCGGGGCTACACCTTC. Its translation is CASSLRQGARGYTF.

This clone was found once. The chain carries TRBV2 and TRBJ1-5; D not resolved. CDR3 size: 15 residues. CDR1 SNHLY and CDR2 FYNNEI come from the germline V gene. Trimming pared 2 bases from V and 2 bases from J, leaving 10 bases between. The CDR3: CASSERRTGNQPQHF. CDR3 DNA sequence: TGTGCCAGCAGTGAACGGAGAACGGGCAATCAGCCCCAGCATTTT.

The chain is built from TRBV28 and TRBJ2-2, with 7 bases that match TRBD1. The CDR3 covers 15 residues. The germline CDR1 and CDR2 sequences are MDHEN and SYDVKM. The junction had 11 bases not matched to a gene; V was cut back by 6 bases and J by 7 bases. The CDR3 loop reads CASRYPGTVDGELFF. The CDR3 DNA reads TGTGCCAGCAGGTACCCCGGGACAGTCGACGGGGAGCTGTTTTTT.

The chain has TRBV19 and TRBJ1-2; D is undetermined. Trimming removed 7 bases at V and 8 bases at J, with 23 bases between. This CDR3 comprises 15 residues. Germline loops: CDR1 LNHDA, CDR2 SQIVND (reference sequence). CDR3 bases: TGTGCCAGTAACAAAGAGACTGTTCGGCCCTTCGGCTACACCTTC. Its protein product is CASNKETVRPFGYTF.

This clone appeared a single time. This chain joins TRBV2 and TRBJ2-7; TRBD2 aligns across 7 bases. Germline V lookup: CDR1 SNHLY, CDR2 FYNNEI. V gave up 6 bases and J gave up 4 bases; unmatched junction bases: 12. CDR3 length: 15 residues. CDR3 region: CASSLYNRGVYEQYF. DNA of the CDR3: TGTGCCAGCAGCCTATATAATCGGGGGGTTTACGAGCAGTACTTC.

CDR3 DNA sequence: TGCAGCGGAGGGGGCGCGGGCACTGAAGCTTTCTTT. Protein product: CSGGGAGTEAFF. The chain carries TRBV29-1 and TRBJ1-1; 7 bases line up with TRBD1. Germline CDR1 is SQVTM and CDR2 is ANQGSEA. Germline trimming cut 7 bases from V and 4 bases from J; bases unmatched to any gene: 6. This CDR3 has 12 residues. The full variable domain, with the rest looked up from reference TRBV29-1 and TRBJ1-1, is SAVISQKPSRDICQRGTSLTIQCQVDSQVTMMFWYRQQPGQSLTLIATANQGSEATYESGFVIDKFPISRPNLTFSTLTVSNMSPEDSSIYLCSGGGAGTEAFFGQGTRLTVV.

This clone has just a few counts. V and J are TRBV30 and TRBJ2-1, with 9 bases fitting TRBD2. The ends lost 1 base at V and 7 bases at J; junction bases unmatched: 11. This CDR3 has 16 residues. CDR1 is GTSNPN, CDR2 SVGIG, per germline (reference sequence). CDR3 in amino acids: CAWSARIAGDGNEQFF. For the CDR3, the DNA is TGTGCCTGGAGTGCCCGGATAGCGGGAGATGGGAATGAGCAGTTCTTC.

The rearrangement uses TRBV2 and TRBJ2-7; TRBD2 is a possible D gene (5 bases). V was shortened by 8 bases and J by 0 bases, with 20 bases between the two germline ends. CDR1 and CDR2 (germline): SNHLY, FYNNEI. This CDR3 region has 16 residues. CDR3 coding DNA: TGTGCCAGCGAGGGCGTGGGTCATCCTAGCTCCTACGAGCAGTACTTC. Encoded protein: CASEGVGHPSSYEQYF.

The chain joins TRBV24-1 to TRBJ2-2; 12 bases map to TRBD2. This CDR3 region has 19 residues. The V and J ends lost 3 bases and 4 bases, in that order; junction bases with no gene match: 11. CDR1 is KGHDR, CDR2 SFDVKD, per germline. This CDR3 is CATSDPGTSGPLGTGELFF. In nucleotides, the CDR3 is TGTGCCACCAGTGATCCCGGGACTAGCGGGCCTTTAGGCACCGGGGAGCTGTTTTTT.

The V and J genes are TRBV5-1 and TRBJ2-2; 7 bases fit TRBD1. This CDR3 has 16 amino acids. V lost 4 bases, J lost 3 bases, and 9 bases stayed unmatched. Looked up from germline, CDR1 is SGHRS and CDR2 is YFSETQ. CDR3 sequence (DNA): TGCGCCAGCAGCGCCCGTCGACAGGGTTACACCGGGGAGCTGTTTTTT. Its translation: CASSARRQGYTGELFF.